The text below deals with one TCR beta chain. Its antigen is currently unknown. PCR employed 60 Vbeta and 13 Jbeta primers. This table comes from immunoSEQ multiplex PCR, and its TCRdb copy is limited to in-frame clones, with some not included. The sample holds 150,000 to 200,000 clones; around 80% are singletons and the top ten take nearly 4.5%. This entry belongs to a study of cytomegalovirus exposure and HLA in healthy donors. Whole-study results and caveats: Presence/absence analysis assumed near-uniform sequencing depth across donors. The study recorded 160 or so TCR beta chains that were cytomegalovirus-associated. Likely technical artifact: a cluster of highly shared sequence variants.

Germline values: CDR1 MNHNY, CDR2 SVGAGI (reference sequence). CDR3 size: 12 residues. Trimming removed 5 bases from V and 0 bases from J, with 4 bases in between. The chain recombines TRBV6-6 with TRBJ1-1; D remains ambiguous. Sequences were obtained from PBMCs. The TCR was taken from a woman aged 30 to 39 in good health and CMV-seropositive. The CDR3 is CASSPVNTEAFF. In DNA form, the CDR3 reads TGTGCCAGCAGTCCGGTGAACACTGAAGCTTTCTTT.